A selection of T cell receptor beta chains follows, all from one sample in a study of Graves' ophthalmopathy and Graves' hyperthyroidism. MiXCR was run by TCRdb on the multiplex PCR reads, yielding one entry per CDR3 protein. The sample has around 1,200,000 distinct CDR3 sequences, 36% seen once. The sequenced sample was peripheral blood or thyroid tissue (not recorded which). The receptors stem from an adult man with Graves' hyperthyroidism. Both conserved end residues are trimmed from each CDR3. D genes are given only for firm matches.

V,D,CDR3
TRBV2,TRBD1,ASRDRGSYTEAF
TRBV10-3,-,AISQDRKQTYEQY
TRBV9,-,ASSANRDENTEAF
TRBV7-6,-,ASSRGVAGELF
TRBV5-1,-,ASSLGRGVNTEAF
TRBV7-9,-,ASSLGPGRDDEAF
TRBV7-3,TRBD2,ASSATSGRTGELF
TRBV7-9,-,ASSVSRGNTEAF
TRBV2,-,ASSPTEEPGTQY
TRBV19,TRBD1,ASRTQTGGSSPLH
TRBV19,-,ASSINGPTYGYT
TRBV12-3/TRBV12-4,-,ASSFFVGGEKLF
TRBV20-1,-,SASRGAVDSPLH
TRBV19,TRBD1,ASSRKDREQF
TRBV20-1,TRBD2,SVSQREGPGEQY
TRBV10-3,-,ATSDPPGQGTEAF
TRBV7-9,-,ASSDLGVGNQPQH
TRBV12-3/TRBV12-4,TRBD2,ASSRGLAGVGETQY
TRBV2,-,ASSLSLSTLKGETQY
TRBV2,-,ASSLTPGASNQPQH
TRBV7-9,-,ASSSDNRDGYT
TRBV7-9,-,ASSLDGDRYT
TRBV10-3,TRBD2,AVAPGSGTNEQY
TRBV10-3,TRBD1,AASRGETQY
TRBV28,-,ASSLTRVHEQY
TRBV7-2,TRBD1,ASSTGVEQY
TRBV7-2,-,ASSLVLGTDTQY
TRBV7-2,TRBD1,AGSAGRQGSEAF
TRBV3-1,-,ASSQDQGYQETQY
TRBV29-1,-,SVVGSLSVQY
TRBV7-9,-,ASSPESTGILWSSYEQY
TRBV12-3/TRBV12-4,-,ASRVGMFEQY
TRBV5-1,-,ASSLSSSSGEQY
TRBV7-3,-,ASSQGQGHGQPQH
TRBV29-1,TRBD1,SVDLRQGMNTEAF
TRBV20-1,TRBD2,SARVGAGGAPGTQY
TRBV19,-,ASQGKSYEQY
TRBV7-9,TRBD1,AWGQNHGYT
TRBV5-1,-,ASSATVRNQPQH
TRBV7-2,-,ASGPGQGGTGELF
TRBV10-3,-,ASSSGPIHYGYT
TRBV10-3,TRBD2,ATGRGSSNEQY
TRBV11-2,-,ASSLAPGLGYGYT
TRBV5-5,-,AWSGEGGTQY
TRBV29-1,-,SVGSAPRTVNTGELF
TRBV7-2,-,ASSLEEGSQQY
TRBV6-6,TRBD1,ASRRTRDRGYTNQPQH
TRBV11-1,TRBD1,ASSLGQGYNSPLH
TRBV9,-,ASSPPSGGTEAF
TRBV10-3,-,ASRLEGNQETQY
TRBV19,TRBD1,ASSIPGTGGVSTEAF
TRBV7-9,-,ASNRRSDVDTIY
TRBV4-1,-,ASSHMGDQPQH
TRBV11-1,TRBD1,ASSVQGVEETQY